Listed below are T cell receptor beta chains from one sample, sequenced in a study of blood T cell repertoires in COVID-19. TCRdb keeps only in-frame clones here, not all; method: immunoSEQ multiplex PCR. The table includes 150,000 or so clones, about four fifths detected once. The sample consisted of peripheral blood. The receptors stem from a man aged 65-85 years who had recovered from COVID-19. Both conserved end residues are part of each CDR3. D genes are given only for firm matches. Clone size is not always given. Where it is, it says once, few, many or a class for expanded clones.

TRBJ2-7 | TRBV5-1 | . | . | CASSDGLSYEQYF | TGCGCCAGCAGCGACGGACTTTCTTACGAGCAGTACTTC
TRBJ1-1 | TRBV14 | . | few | CASSQGGGEGTEAFF | TGTGCCAGCAGCCAAGGGGGGGGCGAAGGCACTGAAGCTTTCTTT
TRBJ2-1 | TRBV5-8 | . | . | CASGIYNEQFF | TGTGCCAGCGGCATATACAATGAGCAGTTCTTC
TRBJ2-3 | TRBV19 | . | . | CASTLNAGTGRSDTQYF | TGTGCCAGTACTTTAAATGCGGGAACGGGGCGGTCTGATACGCAGTATTTT
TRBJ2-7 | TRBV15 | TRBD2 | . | CATSPELLATSYEQYF | TGTGCCACCAGCCCCGAGCTACTAGCGACTTCCTACGAGCAGTACTTC
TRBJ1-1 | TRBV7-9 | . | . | CALWAQGGTEAFF | TGTGCCTTATGGGCACAGGGTGGGACTGAAGCTTTCTTT
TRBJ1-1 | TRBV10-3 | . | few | CAIRQEDTEAFF | TGTGCCATTCGACAGGAGGACACTGAAGCTTTCTTT
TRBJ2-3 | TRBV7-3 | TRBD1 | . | CASSLRGRDRLSSDTQYF | TGTGCCAGCAGCTTAAGAGGCCGGGACAGGTTGTCGTCAGATACGCAGTATTTT
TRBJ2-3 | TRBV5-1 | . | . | CASSLGGGEATQYF | TGCGCCAGCAGCTTGGGGGGAGGTGAGGCTACGCAGTATTTT
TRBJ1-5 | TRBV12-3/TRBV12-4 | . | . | CASSQQGSQPQHF | TGTGCCAGCAGTCAACAGGGAAGTCAGCCCCAGCATTTT
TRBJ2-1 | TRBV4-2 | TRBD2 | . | CASSRPPSGTSGMSSYNEQFF | TGTGCCAGCAGCCGGCCCCCTTCGGGGACTAGCGGGATGAGCTCCTACAATGAGCAGTTCTTC
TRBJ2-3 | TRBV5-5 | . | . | CASSRVGVPTDTQYF | TGTGCCAGCAGCCGGGTAGGGGTCCCCACAGATACGCAGTATTTT
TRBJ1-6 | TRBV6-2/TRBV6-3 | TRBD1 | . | CASSLPGQVAPLHF | TGTGCCAGCAGCCTACCAGGACAGGTTGCACCCCTCCACTTT
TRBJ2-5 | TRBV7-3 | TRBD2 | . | CASSLNGAGLETQYF | TGTGCCAGCAGCTTAAATGGAGCGGGGTTAGAGACCCAGTACTTC
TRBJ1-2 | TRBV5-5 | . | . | CASSLDSTNYGYTF | TGTGCCAGCAGCTTGGACTCAACTAACTATGGCTACACCTTC
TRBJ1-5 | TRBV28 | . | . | CASSLSGQPQHF | TGTGCCAGCAGTTTATCGGGTCAGCCCCAGCATTTT
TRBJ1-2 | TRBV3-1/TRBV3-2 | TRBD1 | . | CATGTGSFNYGYTF | TGTGCCACCGGGACAGGGTCTTTCAACTATGGCTACACCTTC
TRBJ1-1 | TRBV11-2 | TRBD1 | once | CASSSQGVGTEAFF | TGTGCCAGCAGCTCGCAGGGGGTTGGCACTGAAGCTTTCTTT
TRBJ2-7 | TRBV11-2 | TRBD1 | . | CASSLNRGLAYEQYF | TGTGCCAGCAGCCTCAACAGGGGGCTAGCCTACGAGCAGTACTTC
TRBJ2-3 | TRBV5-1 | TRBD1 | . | CASSLSTGGVTDTQYF | TGCGCCAGCAGCTTGAGTACAGGGGGCGTGACAGATACGCAGTATTTT
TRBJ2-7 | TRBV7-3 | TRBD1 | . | CASSLAGQGYEQYF | TGTGCCAGCAGCTTAGCGGGACAGGGCTACGAGCAGTACTTC
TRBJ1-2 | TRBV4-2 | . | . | CASSQVGAYYGYTF | TGTGCCAGCAGCCAAGTGGGCGCGTATTATGGCTACACCTTC
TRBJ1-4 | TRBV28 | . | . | CASSWGGWATNEKLFF | TGTGCCAGCAGTTGGGGGGGATGGGCGACTAATGAAAAACTGTTTTTT
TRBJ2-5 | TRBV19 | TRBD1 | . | CASSIIGDSQETQYF | TGTGCCAGCAGTATCATTGGGGACAGCCAAGAGACCCAGTACTTC
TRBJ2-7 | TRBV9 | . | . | CASSPGGASYEQYF | TGTGCCAGCAGCCCCGGTGGGGCTTCATACGAGCAGTACTTC
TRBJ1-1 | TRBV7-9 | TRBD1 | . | CASSGQENTEAFF | TGTGCCAGCAGCGGACAGGAAAACACTGAAGCTTTCTTT
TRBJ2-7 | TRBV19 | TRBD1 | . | CARGQGVCPHYEQYF | TGTGCCAGGGGACAGGGAGTGTGTCCACACTACGAGCAGTACTTC
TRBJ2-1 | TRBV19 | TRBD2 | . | CASSIVTSAMREQFF | TGTGCCAGTAGTATAGTCACTAGCGCCATGAGAGAGCAGTTCTTC
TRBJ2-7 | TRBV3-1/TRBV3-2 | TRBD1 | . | CASSSGTGGSYEQYF | TGTGCCAGCAGCTCCGGGACAGGGGGATCCTACGAGCAGTACTTC
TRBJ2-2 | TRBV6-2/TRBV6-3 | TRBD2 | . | CASSPYPGLAGSTGELFF | TGTGCCAGCAGCCCTTATCCGGGACTAGCGGGAAGTACCGGGGAGCTGTTTTTT
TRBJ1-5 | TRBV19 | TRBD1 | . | CASSVGQGIDQPQHF | TGTGCCAGTAGTGTAGGACAGGGGATCGATCAGCCCCAGCATTTT
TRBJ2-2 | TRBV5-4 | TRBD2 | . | CASSPTGTSSNTGELFF | TGTGCCAGCAGTCCCACCGGGACTAGCAGTAACACCGGGGAGCTGTTTTTT
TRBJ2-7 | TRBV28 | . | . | CASSTDGSSYEQYF | TGTGCCAGCAGTACCGACGGGAGCTCCTACGAGCAGTACTTC
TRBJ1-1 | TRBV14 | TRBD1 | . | CASSQEQGRKNTEAFF | TGTGCCAGCAGCCAAGAACAGGGGCGTAAGAACACTGAAGCTTTCTTT
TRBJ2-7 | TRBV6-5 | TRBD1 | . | CASRDRVREQYF | TGTGCCAGCAGGGACAGGGTGAGGGAGCAGTACTTC
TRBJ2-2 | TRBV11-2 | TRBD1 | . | CASSNRDRDPTGELFF | TGTGCCAGCAGCAACCGGGACAGGGACCCCACCGGGGAGCTGTTTTTT
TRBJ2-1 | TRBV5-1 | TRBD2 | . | CASSLGAGVPYEQFF | TGCGCCAGCAGCTTGGGCGCGGGAGTGCCTTATGAGCAGTTCTTC
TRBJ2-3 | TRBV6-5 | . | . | CASRGGSTDTQYF | TGTGCCAGCAGGGGGGGTAGCACAGATACGCAGTATTTT
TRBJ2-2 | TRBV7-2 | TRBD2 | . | CASSLDGLVNTGELFF | TGTGCCAGCAGCTTAGACGGACTAGTCAACACCGGGGAGCTGTTTTTT
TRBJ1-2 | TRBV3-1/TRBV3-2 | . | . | CASSQGAAGYTF | TGTGCCAGCAGCCAAGGGGCAGCTGGCTACACCTTC
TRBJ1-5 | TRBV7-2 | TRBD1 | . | CASSGQGGQPQHF | TGTGCCAGCAGCGGACAGGGAGGCCAGCCCCAGCATTTT
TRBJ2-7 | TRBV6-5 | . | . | CASSYAAGSYEQYF | TGTGCCAGCAGTTACGCGGCAGGGTCATACGAGCAGTACTTC
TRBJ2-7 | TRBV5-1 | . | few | CASSLEPGASYEQYF | TGCGCCAGCAGCTTGGAGCCAGGGGCCTCCTACGAGCAGTACTTC
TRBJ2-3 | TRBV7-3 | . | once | CASSLGGRGDTQYF | TGTGCCAGCAGCTTAGGGGGCCGTGGAGATACGCAGTATTTT
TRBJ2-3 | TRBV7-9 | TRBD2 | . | CASSLLAGVSDTQYF | TGTGCCAGCAGCTTATTAGCGGGAGTATCAGATACGCAGTATTTT
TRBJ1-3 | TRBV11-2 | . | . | CASSFMGPGNTIYF | TGTGCCAGCAGCTTTATGGGGCCTGGAAACACCATATATTTT
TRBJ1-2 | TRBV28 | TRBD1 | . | CASSSPGGDGGYTF | TGTGCCAGCAGTTCGCCAGGGGGCGATGGTGGCTACACCTTC
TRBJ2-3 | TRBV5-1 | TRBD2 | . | CASSFGLAGGSTDTQYF | TGCGCCAGCAGCTTCGGACTAGCGGGAGGGAGCACAGATACGCAGTATTTT